Below are 26 T cell receptor beta chains sequenced from a single sample in a study of blood T cell repertoires in COVID-19. The repertoire was sequenced with immunoSEQ multiplex PCR; TCRdb's copy has only in-frame clones and lacks some. The sample includes some 190,000 clones, approximately 90% of them seen just once. The sample was peripheral blood. The receptors were sampled from a human donor in a cohort sampled during active COVID-19.

The rearrangement uses TRBV6-8 and TRBJ2-7, with TRBD2 identical over 13 bases. This CDR3 is built from 18 residues. V lost 5 bases and J lost 5; bases outside the gene matches: 15. CDR1 and CDR2 (germline): MNHGY, SAAAGT. The DNA for the CDR3 is TGTGCCAGCAGTCTTGAACTAGCGGGAGGGCCAATCGTAGACGAGCAGTACTTC. Residues: CASSLELAGGPIVDEQYF.

The V call is TRBV11-2, the J call TRBJ2-7; TRBD1 might be the D (6 bases). The CDR3 sequence is 15 residues long. Germline V gene sequence: CDR1 SGHAT, CDR2 FQNNGV. The V end lost 3 bases, the J end lost 3 bases, and 15 bases lay between the germline ends. The CDR3 here is CASSFGGTDIYEQYF. In DNA, the CDR3 is TGTGCCAGCAGCTTTGGGGGCACAGATATCTACGAGCAGTACTTC. The full variable domain, rest sourced from reference TRBV11-2 and TRBJ2-7, is EAGVAQSPRYKIIEKRQSVAFWCNPISGHATLYWYQQILGQGPKLLIQFQNNGVVDDSQLPKDRFSAERLKGVDSTLKIQPAKLEDSAVYLCASSFGGTDIYEQYFGPGTRLTVT.

This clone was recorded once. CDR3 sequence reads: CASSARLPSSYEQYF. The CDR3 DNA follows: TGTGCCAGCAGTGCGAGACTCCCGAGCTCCTACGAGCAGTACTTC. The chain couples TRBV27 to TRBJ2-7; no clear D. Germline V gene lookup returns CDR1 MNHEY and CDR2 SMNVEV (reference sequence). The V end lost 5 bases, the J end lost 0 bases, and 14 bases lay between the germline ends. The CDR3 has 15 residues.

V usage is TRBV5-4 and J usage is TRBJ2-7, with D perhaps matching TRBD1 (5 bases). CDR1 is SGHNT, CDR2 YYREEE, per germline (reference sequence). Trimming left V 4 bases short and J 4 bases short, with 12 bases between. There are 13 residues in the CDR3. The CDR3 sequence: CASSQPGHYEQYF. CDR3 nucleotide sequence: TGTGCCAGCAGCCAACCAGGGCATTACGAGCAGTACTTC.

This chain joins TRBV5-1 and TRBJ1-6; D unclear. The CDR3 runs 14 residues. Trimming stripped 0 bases from V and 6 bases from J, with 7 bases between. The germline CDR1 and CDR2 sequences are SGHRS and YFSETQ. The CDR3 spells CASSLDPSNSPLHF. In DNA form, the CDR3 reads TGCGCCAGCAGCTTGGATCCTAGTAATTCACCCCTCCACTTT.

In its sample, this clone was seen a few times. The V call is TRBV2, the J call TRBJ2-3, with 10 bases aligning to TRBD1. The ends lost 6 bases at V and 0 bases at J; junction bases unmatched: 3. This CDR3 contains 15 residues. Germline CDR1 reads SNHLY; CDR2 reads FYNNEI. The CDR3 spells CASRRQGASTDTQYF. DNA of the CDR3: TGTGCCAGCAGGAGACAGGGGGCGAGCACAGATACGCAGTATTTT.

The chain joins TRBV10-3 to TRBJ1-1; 7 bases are shared with TRBD1. V lost 6 bases to trimming and J lost 5 bases; unmatched junction nucleotides: 6. The germline CDR1 and CDR2 sequences are ENHRY and SYGVKD. There are 13 residues in the CDR3. CDR3 bases: TGTGCCATCAGCCGGGACAGAAGAACTGAAGCTTTCTTT. This codes for CAISRDRRTEAFF.

CDR3 sequence reads: CAKGVSNITEAFF. The CDR3, as DNA: TGTGCCAAGGGGGTCTCCAACATCACTGAAGCTTTCTTT. The J gene is TRBJ1-1, the V gene TRBV11-3; D may be TRBD1 (6 bases). Germline CDR1 reads SGHNT; CDR2 reads YENEEA. V lost 10 bases, J lost 4 bases, and 16 bases lay in between. This CDR3 contains 13 residues.

The chain has TRBV5-5 and TRBJ2-5; perhaps TRBD1 as D (5 bases). V gave up 3 bases and J gave up 5 bases, with 14 bases separating them. CDR1 SGHKS and CDR2 YYEKEE come from the germline V gene (reference sequence). This CDR3 is built from 14 residues. CDR3 sequence (DNA): TGTGCCAGCAGCTGGGGCACCGTGTTGGAGACCCAGTACTTC. This sequence encodes CASSWGTVLETQYF.

The chain links TRBV6-1 to TRBJ2-7; 12 bases fit TRBD2. J was trimmed by 5 bases and V by 3 bases; bases with no gene match: 5. This CDR3 comprises 15 residues. Germline V lookup: CDR1 MNHNS, CDR2 SASEGT. CDR3 DNA: TGTGCCAGCAGTGACGGACTAGCGGGACTCGACGAGCAGTACTTC. This encodes CASSDGLAGLDEQYF.

This clone was seen only once. This chain uses TRBV12-2 with TRBJ2-2; the table gives TRBD2 as D, unverified against the DNA. TRBV12-2 is described as a pseudogene. The CDR3 is 20 amino acids. Written as DNA, the CDR3 is TGTGCAAGTCGCTTAGCACCCCTAGCGAGGCGGGGGAATAACACCGGGGAGCTGTTTTTT. It encodes CASRLAPLARRGNNTGELFF.

The V and J genes are TRBV6-5 and TRBJ2-1, with a possible D match to TRBD1 (5 bases). Germline CDR1 MNHEY, CDR2 SVGAGI. V shed 6 bases and J shed 4 bases, with 10 bases lying between them. The CDR3 has 13 amino acids. The DNA of the CDR3 is TGTGCCAGCAGCACTACAGGTTACAATGAGCAGTTCTTC. Its translation: CASSTTGYNEQFF.

This clone was recorded only once. This chain uses TRBV19 with TRBJ2-3, with D perhaps matching TRBD2 (5 bases). This CDR3 spans 13 amino acids. CDR1 is LNHDA, CDR2 SQIVND, per germline (reference sequence). Trimming stripped 9 bases from V and 0 bases from J, with 10 bases between. CDR3 nucleotides: TGTGCCAGCCGGGGAGCTAGCACAGATACGCAGTATTTT. Translating gives CASRGASTDTQYF.

The V call is TRBV28, the J call TRBJ1-5; D remains ambiguous. CDR1 and CDR2 (germline): MDHEN, SYDVKM. The CDR3 covers 13 residues. V was trimmed by 3 bases and J by 4 bases, leaving 7 bases between them. The CDR3 is CASSFGVNQPQHF. The CDR3 DNA reads as TGTGCCAGCAGTTTCGGGGTAAATCAGCCCCAGCATTTT.

A few counts support this clone. The genes are TRBV7-6 and TRBJ2-1; 12 nucleotides line up with TRBD2. J gave up 7 bases and V 3 bases, and 4 bases lay outside the gene matches. This CDR3 spans 15 amino acids. Germline CDR1 and CDR2: SGHVS and FNYEAQ. CDR3 nucleotide sequence: TGTGCCAGCAGCTTGACTAGCGGGAGAATTAATGAGCAGTTCTTC. It codes for CASSLTSGRINEQFF.

This chain links TRBV6-5 with TRBJ1-6; 9 positions match TRBD1. In germline, CDR1 is MNHEY, CDR2 SVGAGI. Trimming cost V 5 bases and J 5 bases; bases outside gene matches: 1. CDR3 length: 14 amino acids. The CDR3 region has the DNA TGTGCCAGCAGTAGACAGGGGGATAATTCACCCCTCCACTTT. Translating gives CASSRQGDNSPLHF.

This clone was detected only once. The chain links TRBV11-3 to TRBJ1-1; unclear D gene. Germline V gene sequence: CDR1 SGHNT, CDR2 YENEEA. The CDR3 totals 15 residues. Trimming pared 1 base from V and 2 bases from J, leaving 11 bases between. This chain's CDR3 is CASSLGGIANTEAFF. The CDR3, as DNA: TGTGCCAGCAGCTTAGGAGGCATTGCTAACACTGAAGCTTTCTTT.

V and J are TRBV7-9 and TRBJ1-1, with D possibly matching TRBD1 (6 bases). Germline CDR1 and CDR2: SEHNR and FQNEAQ (reference sequence). This CDR3 region has 14 residues. V lost 6 bases and J 5 bases, leaving 16 bases between the germline ends. DNA for the CDR3: TGTGCCAGCAGTTATAACAGGGTTGAGACTGAAGCTTTCTTT. Protein: CASSYNRVETEAFF.

This clone was counted once. The genes are TRBV7-2 and TRBJ1-2, with D possibly matching TRBD1 (6 bases). The CDR3 loop spans 14 amino acids. V gave up 5 bases and J gave up 7 bases, with 17 bases separating them. CDR1 is SGHTA and CDR2 is FQGNSA in the germline V gene. The CDR3 sequence is CASSPGGLDGGYTF. Written as DNA, the CDR3 is TGTGCCAGCAGCCCGGGGGGGCTTGACGGTGGCTACACCTTC.

The CDR3 loop reads CASSNAPRDRSLMDYEQYF. The CDR3 nucleotides read TGTGCCAGCAGCAATGCCCCCCGGGACAGGTCGCTCATGGACTACGAGCAGTACTTC. The chain employs TRBV21-1 and TRBJ2-7; the table gives TRBD1 as D, unverified against the DNA. TRBV21-1 is a pseudogene segment. The CDR3 has 19 amino acids.

V usage is TRBV5-1 and J usage is TRBJ1-5; 10 positions match TRBD1. Germline V gives CDR1 SGHRS, CDR2 YFSETQ. V dropped 4 bases and J dropped 6; count of bases not matched to a gene: 4. The CDR3 has 14 amino acids. The CDR3 spells CASSPTGGSQPQHF. Here the CDR3 DNA reads TGCGCCAGCAGCCCGACAGGGGGCAGTCAGCCCCAGCATTTT.

The chain recombines TRBV5-4 with TRBJ2-7; 7 nucleotides match TRBD1. From germline, CDR1 is SGHNT and CDR2 YYREEE (reference sequence). Trimming cost V 7 bases and J 5 bases; bases outside gene matches: 9. The CDR3 spans 13 residues. The CDR3 is CASRVDRSNEQYF. The CDR3 coding sequence is TGTGCCAGCCGGGTGGACAGGTCGAACGAGCAGTACTTC.

The chain uses TRBV2 and TRBJ2-7; 9 bases are a match to TRBD2. The V and J ends lost 3 bases and 3 bases, in that order; junction bases with no gene match: 6. The CDR3 contains 15 residues. Germline V gene sequence: CDR1 SNHLY, CDR2 FYNNEI. The CDR3 here is CASSEASGTRYEQYF. The CDR3 region has the DNA TGTGCCAGCAGTGAGGCTAGCGGGACCCGCTACGAGCAGTACTTC.

The chain is built from TRBV27 and TRBJ1-1; D call uncertain. The CDR3 spans 13 residues. Trimming left V 2 bases short and J 1 base short, with 5 bases between. Germline CDR1 and CDR2: MNHEY and SMNVEV (reference sequence). Here the CDR3 reads CASSLGPNTEAFF. CDR3 nucleotide sequence: TGTGCCAGCAGTTTAGGGCCGAACACTGAAGCTTTCTTT.

CDR3 protein: CASSREYEQYF. The DNA of the CDR3 is TGTGCCAGCTCACGGGAGTACGAGCAGTACTTC. The chain links TRBV18 to TRBJ2-7; a weak D match, TRBD2 (5 bases). Germline values: CDR1 KGHSH, CDR2 LQKENI. V was trimmed by 4 bases and J by 4 bases, leaving 5 bases between them. The CDR3 is 11 amino acids. Variable domain in full (rest from reference TRBV18 and TRBJ2-7): NAGVMQNPRHLVRRRGQEARLRCSPMKGHSHVYWYRQLPEEGLKFMVYLQKENIIDESGMPKERFSAEFPKEGPSILRIQQVVRGDSAAYFCASSREYEQYFGPGTRLTVT.

This clone showed up just once. The genes are TRBV5-5 and TRBJ2-2, with 9 nucleotides matching TRBD2. CDR3 length: 16 amino acids. Trimming cost V 1 base and J 6 bases; bases outside gene matches: 7. The germline V gene has CDR1 SGHKS and CDR2 YYEKEE (reference sequence). In DNA, the CDR3 is TGTGCCAGCAGCTTGTATGGTAGCGGGGGAGCCGGGGAGCTGTTTTTT. Residues: CASSLYGSGGAGELFF.